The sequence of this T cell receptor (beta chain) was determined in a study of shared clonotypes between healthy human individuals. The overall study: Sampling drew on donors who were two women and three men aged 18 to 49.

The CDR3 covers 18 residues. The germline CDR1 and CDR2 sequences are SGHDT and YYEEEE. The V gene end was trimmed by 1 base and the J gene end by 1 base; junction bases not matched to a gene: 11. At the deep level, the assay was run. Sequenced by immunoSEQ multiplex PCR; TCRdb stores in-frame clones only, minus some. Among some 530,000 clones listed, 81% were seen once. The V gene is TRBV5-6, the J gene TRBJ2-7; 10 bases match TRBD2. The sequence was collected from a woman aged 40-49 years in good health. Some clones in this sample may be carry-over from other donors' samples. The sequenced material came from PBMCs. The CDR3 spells CASSLRLAGAFRSYEQYF. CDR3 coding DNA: TGTGCCAGCAGCTTGAGGCTAGCGGGAGCGTTTAGGTCCTACGAGCAGTACTTC.